The 16 T cell receptor beta chains given below trace back to one sample, sequenced in a study of blood T cell repertoires in COVID-19. Sequenced by immunoSEQ multiplex PCR; TCRdb stores in-frame clones only, minus some. The table includes more than 75,000 clones, around 80% detected once. The sample was peripheral blood. These receptors were obtained from a man aged 55 to 70 with acute or convalescent COVID-19.

A word on this clone: Other DNA sequences within the sample encode an identical CDR3. CDR3 bases: TGTGCCAGCAGTTTTGAGGGGAACACTGAAGCTTTCTTT. Encoded protein: CASSFEGNTEAFF. The gene calls are TRBV12-3 or TRBV12-4 and TRBJ1-1, with D unresolved. Trimming pared 3 bases from V and 1 base from J, leaving 6 bases between. The CDR3 is 13 residues long.

The gene calls are TRBV6-6 and TRBJ1-5; D not certain. CDR1 and CDR2 (germline): MNHNY, SVGAGI (reference sequence). This CDR3 contains 14 residues. V lost 1 base, J lost 4 bases, and 8 bases lay in between. CDR3 DNA sequence: TGTGCCAGCAGTTACTTCGGAGGGAATCAGCCCCAGCATTTT. Translated, it gives CASSYFGGNQPQHF.

This clone came up once. The V and J genes are TRBV2 and TRBJ1-4; no firm D call. The CDR3 is made up of 13 amino acids. V was shortened by 5 bases and J by 7 bases, with 11 bases between the two germline ends. CDR1 is SNHLY, CDR2 FYNNEI, per germline. CDR3 coding DNA: TGTGCCAGCAGTCCGGCCCGGGGTGAAAAACTGTTTTTT. Its translation: CASSPARGEKLFF.

The CDR3 here is CASSKGGTGLPPLHF. CDR3 nucleotide sequence: TGTGCCAGCAGTAAGGGGGGGACAGGGCTGCCACCCCTCCACTTT. The V and J genes are TRBV27 and TRBJ1-6; TRBD1 matches at 9 bases. V lost 5 bases and J lost 11; bases outside the gene matches: 10. CDR1 and CDR2 from the germline V gene are MNHEY and SMNVEV (reference sequence). The CDR3 has 15 residues.

The rearrangement joins TRBV6-5 to TRBJ2-1; D is uncertain. V was pared by 0 bases and J by 8 bases, with 5 bases between. Germline V gives CDR1 MNHEY, CDR2 SVGAGI. The CDR3 contains 12 residues. The CDR3 sequence is CASSYSRDEQFF. CDR3 bases: TGTGCCAGCAGTTACTCTAGAGATGAGCAGTTCTTC.

This chain links TRBV5-4 with TRBJ2-7, with 8 positions matching TRBD1. The J segment lost 3 bases and the V segment lost 2 bases, leaving 1 base of the junction unmatched. There are 13 residues in the CDR3. CDR1 is SGHNT and CDR2 is YYREEE in the germline V gene (reference sequence). CDR3 sequence (DNA): TGTGCCAGCAGCTTAACAGGGGGCTACGAGCAGTACTTC. This codes for CASSLTGGYEQYF.

This sequence joins TRBV7-3 and TRBJ2-5, with D possibly TRBD2 on 6 matching bases. The CDR3 loop spans 13 amino acids. V lost 5 bases and J lost 7, with 14 bases in between. CDR1 is SGHTA and CDR2 is FQGTGA in the germline V gene. DNA of the CDR3: TGTGCCAGCAGCCCGGAGGGGTCCCGGACCCAGTACTTC. Amino acid sequence: CASSPEGSRTQYF. Filled out from reference TRBV7-3 and TRBJ2-5, the complete variable domain reads GAGVSQTPSNKVTEKGKYVELRCDPISGHTALYWYRQSLGQGPEFLIYFQGTGAADDSGLPNDRFFAVRPEGSVSTLKIQRTERGDSAVYLCASSPEGSRTQYFGPGTRLLVL.

This chain joins TRBV10-3 and TRBJ2-2; 8 positions match TRBD1. The germline CDR1 and CDR2 sequences are ENHRY and SYGVKD. The ends lost 8 bases at V and 1 base at J; junction bases unmatched: 6. The CDR3 length is 15 residues. CDR3 sequence (DNA): TGTGCCATCCCCACAGGGGGTAAGAACACCGGGGAGCTGTTTTTT. Its protein is CAIPTGGKNTGELFF.

The rearrangement uses TRBV7-3 and TRBJ2-2, with a weak D call TRBD2 (5 bases). The CDR3 sequence is 14 residues long. Per germline, CDR1 SGHTA and CDR2 FQGTGA. The V gene lost 6 bases and the J gene lost 6 bases, with 14 bases spanning the gap. CDR3 sequence: CASSYLAIAGELFF. The DNA of the CDR3 is TGTGCCAGCAGTTACCTAGCTATAGCCGGGGAGCTGTTTTTT.

The rearrangement uses TRBV7-2 and TRBJ2-5, with 10 positions matching TRBD2. From germline, CDR1 is SGHTA and CDR2 FQGNSA. This CDR3 contains 16 residues. Losses at the gene ends were 6 bases for V and 3 bases for J; bases not matched to a gene: 10. In nucleotides, the CDR3 is TGTGCCAGCAGACAGGGGAGCGGGGGGGGTGAAGAGACCCAGTACTTC. Translated, it gives CASRQGSGGGEETQYF.

The V call is TRBV6-2 or TRBV6-3, the J call TRBJ2-1, with D tentatively TRBD1 (5 bases). Germline V gives CDR1 MNHEY, CDR2 SVGEGT. Trimming removed 6 bases at V and 5 bases at J, with 20 bases between. The CDR3 runs 16 residues. This CDR3 is CASSPYENRNDNEQFF. The CDR3 nucleotides are TGTGCCAGCAGCCCCTATGAAAACAGGAATGACAATGAGCAGTTCTTC.

V is TRBV7-2 and J is TRBJ1-1; tentative D call: TRBD1 (5 bases). V shed 5 bases and J shed 3 bases, with 10 bases lying between them. CDR3 size: 13 residues. Germline CDR1 SGHTA, CDR2 FQGNSA. CDR3 sequence reads: CASSRDSHTEAFF. The CDR3, as DNA: TGTGCCAGCAGCAGAGACAGCCACACTGAAGCTTTCTTT.

The chain employs TRBV5-1 and TRBJ2-1; 13 bases match TRBD2. The CDR3 has 15 amino acids. V gave up 4 bases and J gave up 9 bases; unmatched junction bases: 7. Germline V CDR1 and CDR2: SGHRS, YFSETQ. The CDR3 DNA follows: TGCGCCAGCAGCCTTGGACTAGCGGGGGCGGGTGAGCAGTTCTTC. Its protein is CASSLGLAGAGEQFF. Drawing the rest from reference TRBV5-1 and TRBJ2-1, the complete variable domain is KAGVTQTPRYLIKTRGQQVTLSCSPISGHRSVSWYQQTPGQGLQFLFEYFSETQRNKGNFPGRFSGRQFSNSRSEMNVSTLELGDSALYLCASSLGLAGAGEQFFGPGTRLTVL.

The chain couples TRBV10-2 to TRBJ1-5, with 8 bases fitting TRBD1. The V and J ends lost 5 bases and 5 bases, in that order; junction bases with no gene match: 5. The germline CDR1 and CDR2 sequences are WSHSY and SAAADI. There are 14 residues in the CDR3. The CDR3 loop reads CASSSQGAHQPQHF. As DNA, the CDR3 is TGCGCCAGCAGTTCGCAGGGGGCCCATCAGCCCCAGCATTTT.

Here the CDR3 DNA reads TGTGCCAGCAGCTTATCCCCCACCCGGGAAGGCGGAAACACCATATATTTT. Translating it yields CASSLSPTREGGNTIYF. The chain has TRBV7-3 and TRBJ1-3; D unresolved. The V end was cut by 2 bases, the J end by 4 bases, with 18 bases between. Per the germline V gene, CDR1 is SGHTA and CDR2 is FQGTGA. This CDR3 is 17 amino acids long.

This clone turned up a few times. This chain links TRBV4-1 with TRBJ2-7; perhaps TRBD1 as D (5 bases). This CDR3 comprises 16 residues. V lost 5 bases and J 2 bases, leaving 19 bases between the germline ends. Germline V lookup: CDR1 MGHRA, CDR2 YSYEKL. CDR3 coding DNA: TGCGCCAGCAGCTCACCTACAGGCGCCAACCCCTACGAGCAGTACTTC. This sequence encodes CASSSPTGANPYEQYF.